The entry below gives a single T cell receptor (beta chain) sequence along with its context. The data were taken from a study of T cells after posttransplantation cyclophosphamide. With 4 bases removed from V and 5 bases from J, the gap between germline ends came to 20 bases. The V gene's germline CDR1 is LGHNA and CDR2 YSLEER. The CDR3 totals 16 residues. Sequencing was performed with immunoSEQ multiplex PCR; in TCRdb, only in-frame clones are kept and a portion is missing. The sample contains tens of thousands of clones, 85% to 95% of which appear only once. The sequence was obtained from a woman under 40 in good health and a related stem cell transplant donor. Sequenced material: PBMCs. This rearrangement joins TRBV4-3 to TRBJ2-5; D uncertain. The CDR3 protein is CASSRNRATETETQYF. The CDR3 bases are TGCGCCAGCAGCCGAAACCGGGCCACCGAAACGGAGACCCAGTACTTC.